The source of this TCR beta chain is a study of regulatory T cells in long-lasting Graves disease. CDR3 regions were amplified by Arm-PCR using iRepertoire HTBI primers to build TCR beta libraries. Via MiXCR, TCRdb re-called the multiplex PCR reads, giving one row per CDR3 protein. The table shows a few hundred thousand distinct CDR3 sequences, with 15% to 20% occurring only once. J was trimmed by 7 bases and V by 0 bases; bases with no gene match: 11. The CDR3 covers 16 residues. Germline V gives CDR1 MGHRA, CDR2 YSYEKL. This clonotype was observed at least ten times. The time point: newly diagnosed GD, antithyroid drugs for less than 3 months. The TCR library was prepared using RNA isolated from PBMCs. This sample was also put to use in a study of T cells in Graves' hyperthyroidism and ophthalmopathy. This second study notes: Graves' hyperthyroidism is called stable when ophthalmopathy does not progress within 18 months. Ophthalmopathy got predicted by the model a median about six months before its onset.

The receptor's source is a woman in her twenties or thirties with Graves disease. J is TRBJ2-7 and V is TRBV4-1, with 8 bases matching TRBD1. The sequenced sample was peripheral blood mononuclear cells (PBMCs), obtained at new diagnosis, from a patient treated with antithyroid drugs. The CDR3 is CASSQEEAQGAREQYF. The CDR3 DNA follows: TGCGCCAGCAGCCAAGAAGAAGCGCAGGGGGCTAGGGAGCAGTACTTC.